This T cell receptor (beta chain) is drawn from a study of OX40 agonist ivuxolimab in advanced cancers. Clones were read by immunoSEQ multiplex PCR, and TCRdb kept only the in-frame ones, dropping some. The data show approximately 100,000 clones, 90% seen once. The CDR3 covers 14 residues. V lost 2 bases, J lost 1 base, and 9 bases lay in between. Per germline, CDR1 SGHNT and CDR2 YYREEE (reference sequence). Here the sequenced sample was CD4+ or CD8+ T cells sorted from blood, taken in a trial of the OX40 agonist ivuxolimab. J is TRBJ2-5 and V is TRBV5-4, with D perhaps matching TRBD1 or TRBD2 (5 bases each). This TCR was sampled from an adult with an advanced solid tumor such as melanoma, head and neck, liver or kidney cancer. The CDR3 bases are TGTGCCAGCAGCTTCATAGGGACCCAAGAGACCCAGTACTTC. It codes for CASSFIGTQETQYF.